Following are 29 T cell receptor beta chains from one sample sequenced in a study of blood T cells in healthy people across ages. The use of a sample-barcoded 5' primer and a J-beta primer mix characterized a second PCR of about 6 to 11 cycles. MiXCR was run by TCRdb on the 5' RACE reads, yielding one entry per CDR3 protein. Of about 1 million distinct CDR3 sequences in the sample, 35% to 50% were seen once. Sequencing was performed on blood. The receptors were sampled from a woman in her fifties or sixties in good health.

This clonotype has just one count. A much larger clone lies one base from this, so it may be a read error. V is TRBV12-3 or TRBV12-4 and J is TRBJ2-1; the D is unclear. The CDR3 covers 13 residues. Trimming removed 5 bases at V and 10 bases at J, with 15 bases between. The CDR3 bases are TGTGCCAGCAGTCCCCGGACCCAAAAGGAGCAGTTCTTC. It yields the protein CASSPRTQKEQFF.

The V gene is TRBV2, the J gene TRBJ2-3; D remains unclear. Germline V gene sequence: CDR1 SNHLY, CDR2 FYNNEI. This CDR3 spans 14 amino acids. V dropped 1 base and J dropped 4 bases, with 9 bases sitting between them. CDR3 nucleotide sequence: TGTGCCAGCAGTGAAGGCAGGTCCCCAGATACGCAGTATTTT. This codes for CASSEGRSPDTQYF.

With regard to this clonotype: One end of the junction varies from germline; a read error may be responsible. The rearrangement links TRBV6-6 to TRBJ2-5; D not resolved. The CDR3 sequence is 14 residues long. Germline-derived CDR1 and CDR2 are MNHNY and SVGAGI (reference sequence). In DNA form, the CDR3 reads TGTGCCAGCAGTCACGGGCCAGCCCAAGAGACCCCGTACTTC. It encodes CASSHGPAQETPYF.

This clonotype was counted between two and nine times. The chain couples TRBV20-1 to TRBJ2-7, with a possible D match to TRBD1 (5 bases). V was pared by 2 bases and J by 5 bases, with 25 bases between. The CDR3 is 17 amino acids. Germline CDR1 reads DFQATT; CDR2 reads SNEGSKA (reference sequence). CDR3 sequence: CSARYPIQGLFRDEQYF. The CDR3 coding sequence is TGCAGTGCTAGATACCCCATCCAGGGTCTGTTTAGGGACGAGCAGTACTTC.

This clonotype was counted once. The V and J genes are TRBV11-2 and TRBJ2-2; D may be TRBD2 (6 bases). This CDR3 spans 15 amino acids. Trimming removed 5 bases at V and 3 bases at J, with 13 bases between. Germline lookup yields CDR1 SGHAT and CDR2 FQNNGV. CDR3 sequence reads: CASSQNTGDTGELFF. CDR3 in DNA: TGTGCCAGCAGCCAGAACACGGGGGACACCGGGGAGCTGTTTTTT.

This clonotype has at least ten counts. The rearrangement links TRBV11-1 to TRBJ2-1; D could derive from TRBD1 or TRBD2 (5 bases each). CDR3 length equals 15 residues. The V gene lost 2 bases and the J gene lost 5 bases, with 13 bases spanning the gap. Germline lookup yields CDR1 SGHAT and CDR2 FQDESV (reference sequence). CDR3 sequence (DNA): TGTGCCAGCAGCTTATCGGGGCGGTTTAACAATGAGCAGTTCTTC. Encoded protein: CASSLSGRFNNEQFF.

This clonotype was seen more than once but under ten times. One junction end disagrees with the germline gene, perhaps due to a read error. CDR3 region: CASSSGTISYEQYF. The CDR3 DNA follows: TGTGCCAGCAGCTCCGGGACTATTTCCTACGAGCAGTACTTC. J is TRBJ2-7 and V is TRBV5-1, with 7 bases fitting TRBD2. Germline loops: CDR1 SGHRS, CDR2 YFSETQ. The CDR3 sequence is 14 residues long.

The chain recombines TRBV30 with TRBJ1-5; D possibly corresponds to TRBD1 (5 bases). Germline V gene sequence: CDR1 GTSNPN, CDR2 SVGIG (reference sequence). The ends were cut back, 1 base at V and 3 bases at J, with 19 bases in the middle. This CDR3 is built from 17 residues. DNA of the CDR3: TGTGCCTGGAGTGAACGAACCCGGGGCCGACTCAATCAGCCCCAGCATTTT. Translation: CAWSERTRGRLNQPQHF.

The genes are TRBV4-1 and TRBJ2-7; the match to TRBD2 covers 9 bases. The trim removed 1 base at V and 4 bases at J, leaving 8 bases unmatched. The CDR3 runs 16 residues. Germline values: CDR1 MGHRA, CDR2 YSYEKL. The CDR3 region is CASSQVGNSGRYEQYF. CDR3 DNA: TGCGCCAGCAGCCAAGTGGGTAATAGCGGGAGATACGAGCAGTACTTC.

The V gene is TRBV29-1, the J gene TRBJ1-1; possibly TRBD1 for D (5 bases). This CDR3 contains 13 residues. Trimming took 5 bases from V and 1 from J, leaving 11 bases between them. Germline-derived CDR1 and CDR2 are SQVTM and ANQGSEA. The CDR3 nucleotides read TGCAGCGTTATAGACAGACCGAACACTGAAGCTTTCTTT. It codes for CSVIDRPNTEAFF.

The chain recombines TRBV20-1 with TRBJ1-5; D ambiguous. The CDR3 loop spans 13 amino acids. Looked up from germline, CDR1 is DFQATT and CDR2 is SNEGSKA (reference sequence). V gave up 0 bases and J gave up 4 bases, with 7 bases separating them. For the CDR3, the DNA is TGCAGTGCTAGAGATCGGCAGAATCAGCCCCAGCATTTT. This codes for CSARDRQNQPQHF.

This chain uses TRBV12-3 or TRBV12-4 with TRBJ2-2; 8 nucleotides agree with TRBD2. After removal of 4 bases from V and 6 bases from J, the junction contained 7 bases not matched to a gene. This CDR3 has 15 amino acids. CDR3 in amino acids: CASSSSGRKAGELFF. The DNA of the CDR3 is TGTGCCAGCAGTTCGAGCGGGAGAAAGGCCGGGGAGCTGTTTTTT.

This clonotype was found a few times. The chain uses TRBV20-1 and TRBJ2-3, with a possible D match to TRBD1 (5 bases). The V gene lost 0 bases and the J gene lost 3 bases, with 10 bases spanning the gap. The CDR3 covers 14 residues. Germline V gene lookup returns CDR1 DFQATT and CDR2 SNEGSKA (reference sequence). CDR3 bases: TGCAGTGCTAGAGATGTGGCAGGGACAGATACGCAGTATTTT. It translates to CSARDVAGTDTQYF.

This clonotype was seen a handful of times. The chain carries TRBV4-2 and TRBJ2-7, with 7 nucleotides matching TRBD1. The CDR3 runs 14 residues. CDR1 LGHNA and CDR2 YNFKEQ come from the germline V gene. V was clipped by 3 bases and J by 3 bases; unmatched bases: 5. The CDR3: CASSQGDSLYEQYF. The CDR3 nucleotides read TGTGCCAGCAGCCAGGGGGACAGCCTCTACGAGCAGTACTTC.

In its sample, this clonotype was seen a few times. The chain uses TRBV6-1 and TRBJ1-5; D gene unclear. Trimming pared 4 bases from V and 1 base from J, leaving 8 bases between. Germline CDR1 reads MNHNS; CDR2 reads SASEGT. The CDR3 sequence is 14 residues long. CDR3 DNA sequence: TGTGCCAGCAGTGTCTCCGGGAGCAATCAGCCCCAGCATTTT. It translates to CASSVSGSNQPQHF.

This clonotype was detected a few times. The V and J genes are TRBV28 and TRBJ2-1, with no clear D. Trimming removed 2 bases at V and 6 bases at J, with 8 bases between. The germline CDR1 and CDR2 sequences are MDHEN and SYDVKM. This CDR3 spans 13 amino acids. CDR3 in DNA: TGTGCCAGCAGTTTAAGACTTTCCAATGAGCAGTTCTTC. This translates into CASSLRLSNEQFF.

The chain employs TRBV3-1 and TRBJ2-7; tentatively, D is TRBD1 (5 bases). Germline CDR1 is LGHDT and CDR2 is YNNKEL (reference sequence). The CDR3 contains 15 residues. Trimming shortened V by 0 bases and J by 2 bases, and 11 bases separated the two germline ends. DNA of the CDR3: TGTGCCAGCAGCCAAGAGAGTAGGGGTACCTACGAGCAGTACTTC. Residues: CASSQESRGTYEQYF.

The chain combines TRBV7-9 with TRBJ1-1, with 8 bases identical to TRBD1. The CDR3 has 15 amino acids. J gave up 3 bases and V 2 bases, and 5 bases lay outside the gene matches. Germline V gene data show CDR1 as SEHNR and CDR2 as FQNEAQ (reference sequence). The CDR3: CASSLPGGRHTEAFF. CDR3 DNA: TGTGCCAGCAGCTTACCAGGGGGCAGGCACACTGAAGCTTTCTTT.

The chain combines TRBV5-1 with TRBJ2-3; D not resolved. This CDR3 has 18 amino acids. Trimming shortened V by 1 base and J by 1 base, and 19 bases separated the two germline ends. CDR1 and CDR2 from the germline V gene are SGHRS and YFSETQ. The CDR3: CASSLYVSGPLGTDTQYF. DNA for the CDR3: TGCGCCAGCAGCTTGTACGTCTCCGGGCCCCTTGGCACAGATACGCAGTATTTT.

The rearrangement joins TRBV9 to TRBJ2-1, with 7 bases lining up with TRBD2. The germline CDR1 and CDR2 sequences are SGDLS and YYNGEE. Trimming cost V 2 bases and J 3 bases; bases outside gene matches: 8. This CDR3 has 16 amino acids. The CDR3 sequence is CASSVSDGRLYNEQFF. The DNA of the CDR3 is TGTGCCAGCAGCGTCTCCGACGGGAGGCTCTACAATGAGCAGTTCTTC.

This clonotype was detected only a few times. The rearrangement links TRBV7-2 to TRBJ2-4; 7 bases are shared with TRBD1. The CDR3 runs 15 residues. Germline V gives CDR1 SGHTA, CDR2 FQGNSA. V was clipped by 5 bases and J by 5 bases; unmatched bases: 9. The CDR3 sequence: CASSPSDRAENIQYF. The CDR3 DNA reads TGTGCCAGCAGCCCCAGCGACAGGGCCGAAAACATTCAGTACTTC. The variable domain in full, completed from reference TRBV7-2 and TRBJ2-4, reads GAGVSQSPSNKVTEKGKDVELRCDPISGHTALYWYRQSLGQGLEFLIYFQGNSAPDKSGLPSDRFSAERTGGSVSTLTIQRTQQEDSAVYLCASSPSDRAENIQYFGAGTRLSVL.

This rearrangement joins TRBV28 to TRBJ2-7; TRBD2 agrees at 13 bases. CDR3 length equals 14 residues. The V gene's germline CDR1 is MDHEN and CDR2 SYDVKM. After removal of 7 bases from V and 10 bases from J, the junction contained 10 bases not matched to a gene. The DNA for the CDR3 is TGTGCCAGCATGCGAACCGGGACTAGCGGGGAACAGTACTTC. This encodes CASMRTGTSGEQYF.

This chain connects TRBV3-1 to TRBJ2-5; a possible D gene is TRBD1 (5 bases). The V and J ends lost 4 bases and 5 bases respectively, with 23 bases between them. This CDR3 has 17 amino acids. Looked up from germline, CDR1 is LGHDT and CDR2 is YNNKEL (reference sequence). The CDR3 spells CASSLDQLRAPRETQYF. Written as DNA, the CDR3 is TGTGCCAGCAGCCTAGACCAGCTCAGGGCCCCCCGGGAGACCCAGTACTTC.

The V and J genes are TRBV6-2 or TRBV6-3 and TRBJ2-5; the D is unclear. The CDR3 sequence is 13 residues long. From germline, CDR1 is MNHEY and CDR2 SVGEGT. The V end was cut by 6 bases, the J end by 11 bases, with 19 bases between. The CDR3 DNA reads as TGTGCCAGCAGGGGCAGGTCAAACAATGAGCAGTACTTC. It translates to CASRGRSNNEQYF.

The chain is built from TRBV20-1 and TRBJ2-7; unclear D gene. CDR3 length: 11 residues. Trimming removed 0 bases from V and 12 bases from J, with 12 bases in between. Germline values: CDR1 DFQATT, CDR2 SNEGSKA (reference sequence). CDR3 region: CSAREGPIWYF. The CDR3 DNA follows: TGCAGTGCTAGAGAGGGTCCCATATGGTACTTC.

The V call is TRBV28, the J call TRBJ2-4; D is possibly TRBD2 (5 bases). CDR1 is MDHEN, CDR2 SYDVKM, per germline. This CDR3 comprises 15 residues. Between the trimmed V and J ends, which lost 1 base and 3 bases, there was a span of 10 bases. The CDR3 DNA follows: TGTGCCAGCAGTTTATTTGGAGGTGGCAAAAACATTCAGTACTTC. As protein: CASSLFGGGKNIQYF. The whole variable domain, remainder taken from reference TRBV28 and TRBJ2-4, is DVKVTQSSRYLVKRTGEKVFLECVQDMDHENMFWYRQDPGLGLRLIYFSYDVKMKEKGDIPEGYSVSREKKERFSLILESASTNQTSMYLCASSLFGGGKNIQYFGAGTRLSVL.

In its sample, this clonotype was seen a few times. This rearrangement joins TRBV4-2 to TRBJ2-7; 8 positions match TRBD1. The germline V gene has CDR1 LGHNA and CDR2 YNFKEQ. The CDR3 length is 15 residues. Trimming removed 3 bases from V and 5 bases from J; junction bases left unmatched: 9. The DNA of the CDR3 is TGTGCCAGCAGCCACCCCGACAGGGGCATCGACGAGCAGTACTTC. The encoded protein is CASSHPDRGIDEQYF.

The genes are TRBV20-1 and TRBJ2-7, with D unclear. In germline, CDR1 is DFQATT, CDR2 SNEGSKA (reference sequence). Trimming removed 4 bases at V and 2 bases at J, with 9 bases between. The CDR3 has 12 amino acids. The CDR3 here is CSATDTAYEQYF. For the CDR3, the DNA is TGCAGTGCTACCGACACTGCCTACGAGCAGTACTTC.

The chain carries TRBV7-9 and TRBJ2-3, with 14 bases identical to TRBD2. The CDR3 loop spans 17 amino acids. Unmatched junction bases numbered 6, after V lost 5 bases and J lost 2 bases. The germline CDR1 and CDR2 sequences are SEHNR and FQNEAQ (reference sequence). The CDR3 protein is CASSHLTSGRVTDTQYF. The CDR3 nucleotides read TGTGCCAGCAGCCATCTGACTAGCGGGAGGGTCACAGATACGCAGTATTTT.